Here is one T cell receptor beta chain with its context. Antigen unknown. The data were produced by immunoSEQ multiplex PCR, yet TCRdb's version contains in-frame clones alone and is incomplete. The table lists 100,000 to 120,000 clones, roughly 92% of them singletons. The source of the sample is a study of siplizumab effects on memory and regulatory T cells. Whole-study results and caveats: Naive or memory phenotype assignment was not possible for roughly 75-96% of proliferating CD4+ or CD8+ clones. Siplizumab significantly decreased alloreactive sequences from unstimulated CD4+ memory cells. The alloresponse seemed to draw substantially on naive T cells, which appeared more diverse than memory cells. For mappable alloreactive CD4+ clones, the mean Treg-derived fraction was around 69% with siplizumab and around 27% in controls.

The CDR3 contains 13 residues. Germline assignment: CDR1 LGHNT and CDR2 FRNRAP. V gave up 5 bases and J gave up 1 base, with 9 bases separating them. The chain is built from TRBV12-5 and TRBJ2-7; possible D gene TRBD2, 6 bases. The receptor comes from a human donor in good health. The source material was CD4+ T cells sorted from blood. The CDR3 protein is CASGRGTSYEQYF. CDR3 DNA: TGTGCTAGTGGTCGCGGGACTTCCTACGAGCAGTACTTC.